The T cell receptor beta chain described here comes from a study of control samples from healthy donors and cancer patients. Trimming cost V 0 bases and J 5 bases, with 9 bases left between them. The length of the CDR3 is 13 residues. Germline CDR1 and CDR2: SGHDT and YYEEEE. This table comes from immunoSEQ multiplex PCR, and its TCRdb copy is limited to in-frame clones, with some not included. The sample has some 79,000 clones, approximately 93% seen once. This clonotype was obtained from a woman aged 40 to 50 with lung cancer. Material: PBMCs. This chain uses TRBV5-6 with TRBJ2-7, with a possible D match to TRBD1 (5 bases). This chain's CDR3 is CASSLGGSDEQYF. The CDR3 DNA is TGTGCCAGCAGCTTGGGGGGCAGCGACGAGCAGTACTTC.